These 2 T cell receptor beta chains share one sample of origin, sequenced in a study of shared clonotypes between healthy human individuals. Profiled with immunoSEQ multiplex PCR; TCRdb holds only in-frame clones, not every one. The sample has about 490,000 clones; roughly 80% are singletons. What was sequenced was PBMCs. These TCRs come from a woman aged 40 to 49 in good health. Some clones in this sample may be carry-over from other donors' samples.

With respect to this clone: A read error is the likely source, as a far larger clone sits one nucleotide away. Different DNA sequences within this sample yield the same CDR3. The CDR3 here is CSVVLPVTSTDTQYF. As DNA, the CDR3 is TGCAGCGTTGTCTTGCCGGTAACTAGTACAGATACGCAGTATTTT. The genes are TRBV29-1 and TRBJ2-3; D possibly corresponds to TRBD2 (5 bases). Germline V lookup: CDR1 SQVTM, CDR2 ANQGSEA. This CDR3 has 15 amino acids. Trimming left V 4 bases short and J 3 bases short, with 17 bases between.

This clone appeared a few times. This chain connects TRBV9 to TRBJ2-5; 11 bases match TRBD2. Germline CDR1 SGDLS, CDR2 YYNGEE. The junction had 7 bases not matched to a gene; V was cut back by 4 bases and J by 5 bases. The CDR3 covers 15 residues. The CDR3 nucleotides are TGTGCCAGCAGCATTAGCGGGAGGGCCTCGGAGACCCAGTACTTC. The encoded protein is CASSISGRASETQYF. The variable domain in full, completed from reference TRBV9 and TRBJ2-5, reads DSGVTQTPKHLITATGQRVTLRCSPRSGDLSVYWYQQSLDQGLQFLIQYYNGEERAKGNILERFSAQQFPDLHSELNLSSLELGDSALYFCASSISGRASETQYFGPGTRLLVL.